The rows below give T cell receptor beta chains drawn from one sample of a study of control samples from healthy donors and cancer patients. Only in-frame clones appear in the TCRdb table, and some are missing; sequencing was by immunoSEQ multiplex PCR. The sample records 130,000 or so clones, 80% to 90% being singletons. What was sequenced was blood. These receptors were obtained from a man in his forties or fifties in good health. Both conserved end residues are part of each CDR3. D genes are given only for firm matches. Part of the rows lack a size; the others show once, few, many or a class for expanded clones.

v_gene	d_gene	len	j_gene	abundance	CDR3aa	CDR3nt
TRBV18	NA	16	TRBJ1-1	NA	CASSPRAWGYGTEAFF	TGTGCCAGCTCACCACGTGCCTGGGGGTATGGCACTGAAGCTTTCTTT
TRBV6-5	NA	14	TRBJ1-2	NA	CASSYWGSNYGYTF	TGTGCCAGCAGTTACTGGGGCAGCAACTATGGCTACACCTTC
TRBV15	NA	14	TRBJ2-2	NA	CATSRHGGAGELFF	TGTGCCACCAGCAGACACGGAGGTGCCGGGGAGCTGTTTTTT
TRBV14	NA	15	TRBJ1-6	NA	CASSQERTYNSPLHF	TGTGCCAGCAGCCAAGAACGGACCTATAATTCACCCCTCCACTTT
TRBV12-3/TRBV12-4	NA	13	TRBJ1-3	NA	CASRGGSGNTIYF	TGTGCCAGTAGGGGGGGCAGTGGAAACACCATATATTTT
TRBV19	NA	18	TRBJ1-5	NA	CASSIDPTLPRDRQPQHF	TGTGCCAGTAGTATAGATCCAACGCTCCCACGGGATCGCCAGCCCCAGCATTTT
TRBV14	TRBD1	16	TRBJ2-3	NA	CASSQGGQGIPDTQYF	TGTGCCAGCAGCCAAGGGGGACAGGGAATCCCAGATACGCAGTATTTT
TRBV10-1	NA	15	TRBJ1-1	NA	CASSQFRARGTEAFF	TGCGCCAGCAGCCAATTCAGGGCCCGGGGCACTGAAGCTTTCTTT
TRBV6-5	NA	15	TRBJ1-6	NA	CASSYFRDGNSPLHF	TGTGCCAGCAGTTACTTTAGGGACGGAAATTCACCCCTCCACTTT
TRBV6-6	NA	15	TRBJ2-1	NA	CASSYGGRSYNEQFF	TGTGCCAGCAGTTACGGGGGACGATCCTACAATGAGCAGTTCTTC
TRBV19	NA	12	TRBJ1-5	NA	CASSAGGQPQHF	TGTGCCAGTAGTGCGGGTGGTCAGCCCCAGCATTTT
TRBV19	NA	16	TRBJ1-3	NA	CASSLELGQSGNTIYF	TGTGCCAGTAGTCTTGAACTTGGCCAATCTGGAAACACCATATATTTT
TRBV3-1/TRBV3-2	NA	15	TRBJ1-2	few	CASSQRHSDLGGYTF	TGTGCCAGCAGCCAAAGGCATTCAGACCTGGGTGGCTACACCTTC
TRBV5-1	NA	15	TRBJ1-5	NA	CASSTEGESNQPQHF	TGCGCCAGCAGCACGGAGGGGGAGAGCAATCAGCCCCAGCATTTT
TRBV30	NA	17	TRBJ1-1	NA	CAWSLRIRGQTNTEAFF	TGTGCCTGGAGTCTTCGTATCCGGGGGCAGACGAACACTGAAGCTTTCTTT
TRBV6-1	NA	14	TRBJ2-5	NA	CASSEGRRQETQYF	TGTGCCAGCAGTGAGGGCAGAAGACAAGAGACCCAGTACTTC
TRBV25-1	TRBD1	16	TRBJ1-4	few	CASQYKQGGALEKLFF	TGTGCCAGCCAATACAAACAGGGGGGCGCATTGGAAAAACTGTTTTTT
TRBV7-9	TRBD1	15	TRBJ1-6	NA	CASSAGTGDNSPLHF	TGTGCCAGCAGCGCCGGGACAGGGGATAATTCACCCCTCCACTTT
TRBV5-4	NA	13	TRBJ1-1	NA	CASSFNTNTEAFF	TGTGCCAGCAGCTTCAACACCAACACTGAAGCTTTCTTT
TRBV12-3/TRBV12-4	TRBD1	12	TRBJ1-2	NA	CASRGQGDGYTF	TGTGCCAGCAGAGGACAGGGGGATGGCTACACCTTC
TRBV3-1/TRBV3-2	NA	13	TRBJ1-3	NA	CASSPNAGNTIYF	TGTGCCAGCAGCCCCAACGCTGGAAACACCATATATTTT
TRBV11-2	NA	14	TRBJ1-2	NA	CASSFTGQPYGYTF	TGTGCCAGCAGCTTCACAGGTCAGCCCTATGGCTACACCTTC
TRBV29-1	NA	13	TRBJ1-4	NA	CSVDRVDNEKLFF	TGCAGCGTTGACAGGGTCGATAATGAAAAACTGTTTTTT
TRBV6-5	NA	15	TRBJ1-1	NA	CASKGTGSVSTEAFF	TGTGCCAGCAAAGGAACAGGGTCGGTGAGCACTGAAGCTTTCTTT
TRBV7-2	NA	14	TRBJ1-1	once	CASSSQTGHSEAFF	TGTGCCAGCAGCTCCCAAACAGGGCACAGTGAAGCTTTCTTT
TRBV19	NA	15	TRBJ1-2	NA	CASSSTYNRSYGYTF	TGTGCCAGTAGTTCTACCTACAACAGGAGCTATGGCTACACCTTC
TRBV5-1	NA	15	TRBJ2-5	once	CASSLGGNSRETQYF	TGCGCCAGCAGCTTGGGGGGCAACTCCCGGGAGACCCAGTACTTC
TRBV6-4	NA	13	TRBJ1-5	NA	CASSEGQGRPQHF	TGTGCCAGCAGTGAAGGTCAGGGGCGGCCCCAGCATTTT
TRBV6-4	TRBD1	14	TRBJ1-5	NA	CASTPGQGGQPQHF	TGTGCCAGCACCCCGGGACAGGGAGGTCAGCCCCAGCATTTT
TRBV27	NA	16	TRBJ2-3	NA	CASRGVKGPSTDTQYF	TGTGCCAGCCGTGGGGTAAAGGGGCCCTCCACAGATACGCAGTATTTT
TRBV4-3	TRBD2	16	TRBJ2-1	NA	CASSQRGVAGDNEQFF	TGCGCCAGCAGCCAAAGGGGGGTAGCGGGGGACAATGAGCAGTTCTTC
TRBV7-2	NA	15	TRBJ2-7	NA	CASSSVGETTYEQYF	TGTGCCAGCAGCTCGGTCGGAGAGACGACCTACGAGCAGTACTTC
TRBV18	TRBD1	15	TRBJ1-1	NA	CASSPPGQGFPEAFF	TGTGCCAGCTCACCACCGGGACAGGGGTTCCCTGAAGCTTTCTTT
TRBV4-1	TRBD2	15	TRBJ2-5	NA	CASSPGLAGEETQYF	TGCGCCAGCAGCCCGGGACTAGCGGGGGAAGAGACCCAGTACTTC
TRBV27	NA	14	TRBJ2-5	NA	CASSRAGGRETQYF	TGTGCCAGCAGCCGCGCTGGGGGGCGGGAGACCCAGTACTTC
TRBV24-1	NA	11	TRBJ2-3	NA	CATSDLQVSYF	TGTGCCACCAGTGATTTGCAAGTCTCGTATTTT
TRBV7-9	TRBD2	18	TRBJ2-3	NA	CASSLDSLAGGLADTQYF	TGTGCCAGCAGCTTAGATTCTCTAGCGGGGGGCCTGGCAGATACGCAGTATTTT
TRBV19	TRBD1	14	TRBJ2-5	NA	CASTTTTGHETQYF	TGTGCCAGTACCACCACGACAGGGCACGAGACCCAGTACTTC
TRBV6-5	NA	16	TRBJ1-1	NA	CASSYDVPVARTEAFF	TGTGCCAGCAGTTACGATGTCCCCGTGGCCCGCACTGAAGCTTTCTTT
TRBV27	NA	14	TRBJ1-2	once	CASMPLGAGLGYTF	TGTGCCAGCATGCCCTTGGGTGCCGGACTCGGCTACACCTTC
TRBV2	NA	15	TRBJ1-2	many	CASSELRGRGYGYTF	TGTGCCAGCAGTGAACTTAGGGGCAGAGGCTATGGCTACACCTTC
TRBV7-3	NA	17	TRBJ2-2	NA	CASSLRPAGPNTGELFF	TGTGCCAGCAGCTTAAGGCCCGCGGGACCGAACACCGGGGAGCTGTTTTTT
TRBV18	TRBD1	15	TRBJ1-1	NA	CASSPAGQGNTEAFF	TGTGCCAGCTCACCAGCAGGACAGGGGAACACTGAAGCTTTCTTT
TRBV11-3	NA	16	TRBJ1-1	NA	CASSFEGFSMNTEAFF	TGTGCCAGCAGCTTCGAAGGGTTCAGCATGAACACTGAAGCTTTCTTT
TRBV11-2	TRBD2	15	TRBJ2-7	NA	CASSFGTSGDYEQYF	TGTGCCAGCAGCTTCGGGACTAGCGGCGACTACGAGCAGTACTTC
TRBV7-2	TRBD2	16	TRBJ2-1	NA	CASSLVGSGGQNEQFF	TGTGCCAGCAGCTTAGTGGGTAGCGGGGGCCAAAATGAGCAGTTCTTC
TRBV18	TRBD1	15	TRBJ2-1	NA	CASSHGTGNIGEQFF	TGTGCCAGCTCCCACGGGACAGGGAATATTGGTGAGCAGTTCTTC
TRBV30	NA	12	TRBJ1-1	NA	CAWSVRRGDAFF	TGTGCCTGGAGTGTACGAAGAGGGGACGCTTTCTTT
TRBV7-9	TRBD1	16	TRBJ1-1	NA	CASSLKGQAITHEAFF	TGTGCCAGCAGCTTGAAGGGACAGGCAATTACACATGAAGCTTTCTTT
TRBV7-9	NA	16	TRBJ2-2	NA	CASSLILRAHTGELFF	TGTGCCAGCAGCTTAATTCTGAGGGCGCACACCGGGGAGCTGTTTTTT
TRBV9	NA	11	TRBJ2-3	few	CASSNTDTQYF	TGTGCCAGCAGCAACACAGATACGCAGTATTTT
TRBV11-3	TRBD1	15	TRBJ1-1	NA	CASSTRTGGVTEAFF	TGTGCCAGCAGCACCCGGACAGGGGGGGTAACTGAAGCTTTCTTT